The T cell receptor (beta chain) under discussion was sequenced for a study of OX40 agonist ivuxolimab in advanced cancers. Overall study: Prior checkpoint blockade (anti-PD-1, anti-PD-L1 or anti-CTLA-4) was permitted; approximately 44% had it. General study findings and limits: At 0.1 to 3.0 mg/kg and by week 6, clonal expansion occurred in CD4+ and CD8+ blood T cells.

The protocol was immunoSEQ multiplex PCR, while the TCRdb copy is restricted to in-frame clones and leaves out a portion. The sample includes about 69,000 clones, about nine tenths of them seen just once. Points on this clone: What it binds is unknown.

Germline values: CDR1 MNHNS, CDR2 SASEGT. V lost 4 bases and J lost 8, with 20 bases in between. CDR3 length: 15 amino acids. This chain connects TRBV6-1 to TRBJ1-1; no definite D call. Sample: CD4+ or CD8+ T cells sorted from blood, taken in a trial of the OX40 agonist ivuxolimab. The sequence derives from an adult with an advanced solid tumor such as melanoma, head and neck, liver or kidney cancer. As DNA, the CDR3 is TGTGCCAGCAGTGCACAAGCTAATAACGGTCGGGAAGCTTTCTTT. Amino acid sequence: CASSAQANNGREAFF.